This TCR beta chain comes out of a study of T cell repertoires in cytomegalovirus infection. TCRdb re-analysed the reads in MiXCR, keeping a single row per CDR3 protein. There are 450,000 to 550,000 distinct CDR3 sequences in the sample; more than 15% occur only once, and roughly a quarter lies in the top ten. With 4 bases removed from V and 5 bases from J, the gap between germline ends came to 8 bases. Germline loops: CDR1 SEHNR, CDR2 FQNEAQ (reference sequence). The CDR3 spans 13 residues. Study results and caveats: In two of eight donors, the top clonotype was HLA-C-restricted CMV-specific.

The table lists this clonotype with many counts. Its antigen is not known. The sequence derives from a human donor in good health (CMV status not recorded). Some clones in this sample may be carry-over from other donors' samples. Sequences were obtained from CD8+ T cells from PBMCs. The V and J genes are TRBV7-9 and TRBJ2-2; D possibly corresponds to TRBD2 (5 bases). CDR3 sequence (DNA): TGTGCCAGCAGCTCCTCGGGGACCGGGGAGCTGTTTTTT. Amino acids: CASSSSGTGELFF.